The rows below give T cell receptor beta chains drawn from one sample of a study of cytomegalovirus exposure and HLA in healthy donors. The repertoire was sequenced with immunoSEQ multiplex PCR; TCRdb's copy has only in-frame clones and lacks some. In the table there are under 150,000 clones, 65% to 75% of which are singletons. The sample comprised PBMCs. The receptors originated from a woman aged 40-49 years in good health and CMV-seropositive. CDR3s include the opening cysteine and the closing phenylalanine or tryptophan. D genes are given only for firm matches. The listing skips clone size in some rows; elsewhere it reads once, few, many or a size class.

V,size,D,J,DNA,CDR3
TRBV11-2,-,-,TRBJ2-1,TGTGCCAGCAGCCATAGCGAGAATGAGCAGTTCTTC,CASSHSENEQFF
TRBV18,few,-,TRBJ2-1,TGTGCCAGCTCACCGCGGGACAATGAGCAGTTCTTC,CASSPRDNEQFF
TRBV4-1,-,TRBD1,TRBJ1-1,TGCGCCAGCAGCCAAAGGGACAGGGGGCTGTACACTGAAGCTTTCTTT,CASSQRDRGLYTEAFF
TRBV9,-,-,TRBJ2-2,TGTGCCAGCAGCGTAAGCCAGCGGTCCTCTACCGGGGAGCTGTTTTTT,CASSVSQRSSTGELFF
TRBV30,-,TRBD2,TRBJ2-3,TGTGCCTGGAGTGGGACTAGTCTCTACACAGATACGCAGTATTTT,CAWSGTSLYTDTQYF
TRBV11-3,-,TRBD2,TRBJ2-3,TGTGCCAGCAGCTTAGGGGCTAGCGGGGGGGCTCATTCGGATACGCAGTATTTT,CASSLGASGGAHSDTQYF
TRBV18,few,-,TRBJ1-3,TGTGCCAGCTCACCAATGGAGACTAGCTCTGGAAACACCATATATTTT,CASSPMETSSGNTIYF
TRBV5-1,-,-,TRBJ1-1,TGCGCCAGCAGCTTGGGCGGGGATCTGAACACTGAAGCTTTCTTT,CASSLGGDLNTEAFF
TRBV19,once,-,TRBJ1-1,TGTGCCGGTAGTATATTCATGAACACTGAAGCTTTCTTT,CAGSIFMNTEAFF
TRBV19,-,-,TRBJ1-1,TGTGCCAGTAGTTTTTTGACAGGAACGAACACTGAAGCTTTCTTT,CASSFLTGTNTEAFF
TRBV25-1,-,TRBD1,TRBJ1-1,TGTGCCAGCAGTGTCCTACAGGGGAAAGCTTTCTTT,CASSVLQGKAFF
TRBV18,-,TRBD1,TRBJ2-7,TGTGCCAGCTCACCACCGGCCGGGACAGGGGTACGCGAGCAGTACTTC,CASSPPAGTGVREQYF
TRBV7-6,-,TRBD1,TRBJ1-6,TGTGCCAGCAGCTTGAATGGTGGAGACAGGGGGGTGGGTTCCTATAATTCACCCCTCCACTTT,CASSLNGGDRGVGSYNSPLHF
TRBV5-8,once,-,TRBJ1-2,TGTGCCAGCAGCTTAGCCGGGGAAGTCTATGGCTACACCTTC,CASSLAGEVYGYTF
TRBV14,-,TRBD1,TRBJ2-7,TGTGCCAGCAGACTCCGGACAGGGGGCCCCTACGAGCAGTACTTC,CASRLRTGGPYEQYF
TRBV5-1,-,-,TRBJ2-7,TGCGCCAGCAGCAATCGAACAGGGTTCGAGCAGTACTTC,CASSNRTGFEQYF
TRBV5-5,few,TRBD1,TRBJ1-1,TGTGCCAGCAGCTTGGAGACAGGGTTCCCTGAAGCTTTCTTT,CASSLETGFPEAFF
TRBV27,-,-,TRBJ2-2,TGTGCCAGCAGTTTGTCAGGGACGAACACCGGGGAGCTGTTTTTT,CASSLSGTNTGELFF
TRBV5-1,-,-,TRBJ1-5,TGCGCCAGCAGCCCGGGTCCTGTCGGCAATCAGCCCCAGCATTTT,CASSPGPVGNQPQHF
TRBV5-1,-,TRBD1,TRBJ2-7,TGCGCCAGCAGCTTGGCCTCAGGGGGCGGCTACGAGCAGTACTTC,CASSLASGGGYEQYF
TRBV5-1,-,TRBD2,TRBJ2-5,TGCGCCAGCAGAGGTAGCGGGGGGTACCAAGAGACCCAGTACTTC,CASRGSGGYQETQYF
TRBV6-5,-,TRBD1,TRBJ1-2,TGTGCCAGCAGTGGTCCGGGACAGGGGACCTATGGCTACACCTTC,CASSGPGQGTYGYTF
TRBV5-1,-,-,TRBJ2-1,TGCGCCAGTACCAGGGGATCCTACAATGAGCAGTTCTTC,CASTRGSYNEQFF
TRBV4-3,few,TRBD1,TRBJ2-7,TGCGCCAGCAGCCAAGATATAGGGACAGTCTACGAGCAGTACTTC,CASSQDIGTVYEQYF
TRBV5-6,-,-,TRBJ2-7,TGTGCCAGCAGCTTCACCAGGGACTCCTACGAGCAGTACTTC,CASSFTRDSYEQYF
TRBV30,-,-,TRBJ2-2,TGTGCCTGGACAGGGGCCACCGGGGAGCTGTTTTTT,CAWTGATGELFF
TRBV18,few,-,TRBJ2-5,TGTGCCAGCTCACCTCCCAGGGGCGAGACCCAGTACTTC,CASSPPRGETQYF
TRBV5-1,-,-,TRBJ2-3,TGCGCCAGCGGCCCGGAGGGAGATACGCAGTATTTT,CASGPEGDTQYF
TRBV27,-,-,TRBJ2-7,TGTGCCAGCAGTTCCCTTGACAGGAAGTACGAGCAGTACTTC,CASSSLDRKYEQYF
TRBV30,-,TRBD1,TRBJ1-5,TGTGCCTGGAGCTATGGACAGGGGGTTAATCAGCCCCAGCATTTT,CAWSYGQGVNQPQHF
TRBV2,-,-,TRBJ2-7,TGTGCCAGCACCCCCTTAGGGTCAGGGCAGGGCTACGAGCAGTACTTC,CASTPLGSGQGYEQYF
TRBV7-9,once,-,TRBJ1-4,TGTGCCAGCAGCTTAGGCGGAGGGGATGAAAAACTGTTTTTT,CASSLGGGDEKLFF
TRBV6-6,-,TRBD2,TRBJ2-7,TGTGCCAGCAGTCACATCGGACTAGCTGTTCTTGAGCAGTACTTC,CASSHIGLAVLEQYF
TRBV11-3,-,TRBD2,TRBJ2-7,TGTGCCAGCAGGCTGCGCGGGAGGAGCTACGAGCAGTACTTC,CASRLRGRSYEQYF
TRBV10-3,few,TRBD1,TRBJ1-6,TGTGCCATCAGTGCCGGGACAGGGGGTTCTTCACCCCTCCACTTT,CAISAGTGGSSPLHF